Described below is a single T cell receptor (beta chain) sequence and its context. Its antigen is not known. The data were taken from a study of Ad26.COV2.S vaccination and SARS-CoV-2 variants. Study outcomes and limitations: Spike-specific TCR breadth was greater after Ad26.COV2.S than placebo. Recipients of vaccine and of placebo showed similar breadth of their non-spike TCR repertoires. Substantial breadth was reportedly displayed by spike-specific CD8+ and CD4+ T cell responses after vaccination. Breadth and depth estimates from TCRs may understate total T cell responses.

Some clones are missing from TCRdb's copy, which holds only in-frame ones; the method was immunoSEQ multiplex PCR. Counted here are approximately 340,000 clones, roughly 94% occurring once; the ten biggest clones make up under 4%. The CDR3 has 15 amino acids. Germline CDR1 MNHEY, CDR2 SVGAGI. V was pared by 6 bases and J by 3 bases, with 8 bases of the junction left unmatched. This material consisted of peripheral blood, taken after recovery from COVID-19. V and J are TRBV6-5 and TRBJ2-1, with 7 bases that match TRBD1. The TCR sequence derives from a human donor who had recovered from COVID-19. The chain's CDR3 is CASRTGDRDYNEQFF. Written as DNA, the CDR3 is TGTGCCAGCAGAACAGGGGATAGGGACTACAATGAGCAGTTCTTC.